Here is one T cell receptor (beta chain) with its context. The antigen is unknown. The data are from a study of T cell clonotyping in hematopoietic cell transplantation. Study-wide background: Recipient samples before transplant were obtained post-cytoreduction. Study results and limitations: No sorting was done, leaving CD4 and CD8 contributions mixed. After transplant, recipient diversity fell while pathologically expanded clonotypes grew through day 180.

Time point indicated: recipient sample about 28 days before transplant, after cytoreduction. Some clones are missing from TCRdb's copy, which holds only in-frame ones; the method was immunoSEQ multiplex PCR. Here the sample spans around 19,000 clones, about 72% being singletons. The sample here was peripheral blood mononuclear cells, taken before stem cell transplant. The clonotype originates from a man aged 60 to 69 with acute myeloid leukemia. Some clones in this sample may be carry-over from other donors' samples.

The CDR3 region has the DNA TGCGCCAGCATTCCGGCCCCCGGGAAATCCTACAATGAGCAGTTCTTC. This encodes CASIPAPGKSYNEQFF. The chain uses TRBV5-1 and TRBJ2-1, with D perhaps matching TRBD2 (5 bases). CDR3 length: 16 residues. The germline V and J ends were trimmed by 6 bases and 1 base, with 17 bases remaining between them. Germline CDR1 SGHRS, CDR2 YFSETQ.